The 14 T cell receptor beta chains below come from one sample, sequenced in a study of T cell responses to AZD1222 COVID-19 vaccine. Repertoires were generated with immunoSEQ multiplex PCR, while TCRdb's copy carries only in-frame clones and drops some. The listing records over 140,000 clones. The sequenced sample was peripheral blood. The receptors originated from an adult in good health.

This chain links TRBV18 with TRBJ1-2; TRBD1 might be the D (5 bases). Germline V gene data show CDR1 as KGHSH and CDR2 as LQKENI. V gave up 6 bases and J gave up 8 bases, with 19 bases separating them. The CDR3 contains 14 residues. This CDR3 is CASSGQPLEIGYTF. The CDR3 nucleotides are TGTGCCAGCTCGGGGCAGCCTCTTGAGATAGGCTACACCTTC.

V usage is TRBV7-9 and J usage is TRBJ1-2, with unresolved D. CDR1 is SEHNR and CDR2 is FQNEAQ in the germline V gene (reference sequence). V shed 1 base and J shed 4 bases, with 10 bases lying between them. The CDR3 sequence is 14 residues long. CDR3 sequence reads: CASSLGPPRYGYTF. The CDR3 region has the DNA TGTGCCAGCAGCTTAGGGCCACCGCGCTATGGCTACACCTTC.

This sequence joins TRBV11-1 and TRBJ1-2; 10 bases line up with TRBD1. From germline, CDR1 is SGHAT and CDR2 FQDESV (reference sequence). CDR3 length: 13 residues. J was trimmed by 6 bases and V by 3 bases; bases with no gene match: 1. The DNA for the CDR3 is TGTGCCAGCAGCTTCGGGACAGGGGATGGCTACACCTTC. It is translated as CASSFGTGDGYTF.

This sequence joins TRBV19 and TRBJ2-5, with D unresolved. Germline lookup yields CDR1 LNHDA and CDR2 SQIVND (reference sequence). Trimming removed 4 bases at V and 5 bases at J, with 14 bases between. The CDR3 extends over 14 amino acids. The CDR3: CASSRMGNRETQYF. The CDR3 DNA reads TGTGCCAGTAGTAGAATGGGGAACCGGGAGACCCAGTACTTC.

DNA for the CDR3: TGTGCCAGCAGCTCTAACGTAAATTCACCCCTCCACTTT. Protein product: CASSSNVNSPLHF. The chain is built from TRBV11-2 and TRBJ1-6; D gene ambiguous. The CDR3 has 13 residues. CDR1 and CDR2 from the germline V gene are SGHAT and FQNNGV. Trimming shortened V by 4 bases and J by 7 bases, and 8 bases separated the two germline ends.

V is TRBV5-1 and J is TRBJ1-2; TRBD1 aligns across 7 bases. Germline V CDR1 and CDR2: SGHRS, YFSETQ. The trim removed 0 bases at V and 4 bases at J, leaving 6 bases unmatched. The CDR3 consists of 15 residues. The CDR3 region is CASSLEGGAGYGYTF. CDR3 sequence (DNA): TGCGCCAGCAGCTTGGAAGGGGGCGCAGGCTATGGCTACACCTTC.

The V gene is TRBV6-1, the J gene TRBJ1-2, with 7 bases that match TRBD1. The CDR3 runs to 13 residues. With V trimmed by 1 base and J by 10 bases, 6 bases remained unmatched. Looked up from germline, CDR1 is MNHNS and CDR2 is SASEGT. The CDR3 region is CASSEGGGRFYTF. The CDR3 region has the DNA TGTGCCAGCAGTGAAGGAGGGGGCAGGTTCTACACCTTC.

The genes are TRBV9 and TRBJ1-1; D gene ambiguous. The CDR3 extends over 12 amino acids. V was cut by 4 bases and J by 9 bases, with 13 bases left in between. CDR1 is SGDLS and CDR2 is YYNGEE in the germline V gene. The CDR3 coding sequence is TGTGCCAGCAGCTCTTGGGGAACAAAAGCTTTCTTT. This translates into CASSSWGTKAFF.

The chain combines TRBV29-1 with TRBJ2-7; perhaps TRBD1 as D (6 bases). V lost 5 bases and J lost 0, with 14 bases in between. The CDR3 sequence is 14 residues long. Germline V gene lookup returns CDR1 SQVTM and CDR2 ANQGSEA. The CDR3, as DNA: TGCAGCGTTACCGACAGGCGCCGCTCCTACGAGCAGTACTTC. This translates into CSVTDRRRSYEQYF.

The chain joins TRBV28 to TRBJ1-2; the match to TRBD1 covers 9 bases. Losses at the gene ends were 5 bases for V and 4 bases for J; bases not matched to a gene: 8. Germline V lookup: CDR1 MDHEN, CDR2 SYDVKM. This CDR3 is 15 amino acids long. For the CDR3, the DNA is TGTGCCAGCAGTAAGCCGGGACAGGGAGTCTATGGCTACACCTTC. Amino acid sequence: CASSKPGQGVYGYTF.

The chain employs TRBV7-9 and TRBJ2-1; D remains unclear. V lost 1 base to trimming and J lost 3 bases, with 10 bases between them. CDR3 size: 15 residues. Germline V lookup: CDR1 SEHNR, CDR2 FQNEAQ (reference sequence). CDR3 bases: TGTGCCAGCAGCTTAGTATACACTGACTACAATGAGCAGTTCTTC. Protein: CASSLVYTDYNEQFF. Full variable domain (rest looked up from reference TRBV7-9 and TRBJ2-1): DTGVSQNPRHKITKRGQNVTFRCDPISEHNRLYWYRQTLGQGPEFLTYFQNEAQLEKSRLLSDRFSAERPKGSFSTLEIQRTEQGDSAMYLCASSLVYTDYNEQFFGPGTRLTVL.

The chain couples TRBV4-3 to TRBJ2-2, with D hard to call. Trimming pared 1 base from V and 1 base from J, leaving 10 bases between. The germline gives CDR1 LGHNA, CDR2 YSLEER. This CDR3 has 16 residues. The CDR3 nucleotides read TGCGCCAGCAGCCAAGTGGCGCACCGGAACACCGGGGAGCTGTTTTTT. It is translated as CASSQVAHRNTGELFF.

The chain employs TRBV5-6 and TRBJ1-2; D is perhaps TRBD1 (5 bases). V lost 1 base and J lost 3, with 13 bases in between. CDR3 length equals 15 residues. Per the germline V gene, CDR1 is SGHDT and CDR2 is YYEEEE. The CDR3 is CASSLSDREDYGYTF. Written as DNA, the CDR3 is TGTGCCAGCAGCTTGTCAGACAGAGAAGACTATGGCTACACCTTC.

The genes are TRBV19 and TRBJ1-1; 7 nucleotides match TRBD1. The length of the CDR3 is 15 residues. With 4 bases clipped from V and 1 base from J, the junction kept 6 bases outside the gene matches. Germline CDR1 is LNHDA and CDR2 is SQIVND (reference sequence). DNA for the CDR3: TGTGCCAGTAGTACACCGGGACAGAAGAACACTGAAGCTTTCTTT. This codes for CASSTPGQKNTEAFF. The full variable domain, its missing parts supplied by reference TRBV19 and TRBJ1-1, is DGGITQSPKYLFRKEGQNVTLSCEQNLNHDAMYWYRQDPGQGLRLIYYSQIVNDFQKGDIAEGYSVSREKKESFPLTVTSAQKNPTAFYLCASSTPGQKNTEAFFGQGTRLTVV.